Each of the 26 T cell receptor beta chains below was sequenced from the same sample in a study of T cells in localized non-small cell lung cancer. Sequenced by immunoSEQ multiplex PCR; TCRdb stores in-frame clones only, minus some. The profile covers around 29,000 clones, with 88% appearing a single time and 10% to 15% taken by the ten largest. The specimen was peripheral blood, collected before any cancer treatment. The receptors here all came from a female donor of 60 years or more with stage III squamous cell lung carcinoma.

The J gene is TRBJ1-4, the V gene TRBV5-1; 11 bases align to TRBD1. V lost 7 bases and J lost 1; bases outside the gene matches: 9. The CDR3 sequence is 17 residues long. The germline V gene has CDR1 SGHRS and CDR2 YFSETQ. CDR3 amino acids: CASCQGQGAVTNEKLFF. CDR3 DNA sequence: TGCGCCAGCTGTCAAGGACAGGGGGCTGTAACTAATGAAAAACTGTTTTTT.

The chain has TRBV5-1 and TRBJ2-5; no reliable D call. The J call may be in error: the DNA end matches TRBJ2-7 better. The CDR3 length is 13 residues. Germline V gives CDR1 SGHRS, CDR2 YFSETQ. The DNA for the CDR3 is TGCGCCAGCAGCTTGGACCGAGCCTACGAGCAGTACTTC. Amino acid sequence: CASSLDRAYEQYF.

This clone has a handful of counts. The chain employs TRBV28 and TRBJ2-4; D is unclear. Trimming took off 5 bases at V and 3 bases at J, with 5 bases between the two ends. There are 12 residues in the CDR3. Germline loops: CDR1 MDHEN, CDR2 SYDVKM. CDR3: CASSEFKNIQYF. DNA of the CDR3: TGTGCCAGCAGTGAATTCAAAAACATTCAGTACTTC. Filled out from reference TRBV28 and TRBJ2-4, the complete variable domain reads DVKVTQSSRYLVKRTGEKVFLECVQDMDHENMFWYRQDPGLGLRLIYFSYDVKMKEKGDIPEGYSVSREKKERFSLILESASTNQTSMYLCASSEFKNIQYFGAGTRLSVL.

V gene TRBV18 combines with J gene TRBJ2-7; 7 nucleotides match TRBD2. The CDR3 has 13 residues. Germline V gene data show CDR1 as KGHSH and CDR2 as LQKENI. V was pared by 7 bases and J by 4 bases, with 7 bases of the junction left unmatched. CDR3 sequence (DNA): TGTGCCAGCTGGGGCTCAGCGGGATACGAGCAGTACTTC. This encodes CASWGSAGYEQYF.

The chain uses TRBV5-4 and TRBJ2-5; 9 bases align to TRBD2. Germline V gives CDR1 SGHNT, CDR2 YYREEE (reference sequence). Trimming cost V 10 bases and J 4 bases; bases outside gene matches: 20. CDR3 length equals 17 residues. The CDR3 DNA sequence: TGTGCCTCCTCCCCGAGAGACGGCGGGGGGGCCGCAGAGACCCAGTACTTC. This translates into CASSPRDGGGAAETQYF.

This clone was seen just once. The gene calls are TRBV28 and TRBJ1-2, with 7 nucleotides matching TRBD1. Trimming removed 5 bases from V and 5 bases from J; junction bases left unmatched: 14. CDR3 size: 16 residues. From germline, CDR1 is MDHEN and CDR2 SYDVKM. The CDR3 nucleotides read TGTGCCAGCAGTGACATCCGACAGGGCGGAGGTTATGGCTACACCTTC. Translation: CASSDIRQGGGYGYTF.

The chain is built from TRBV4-3 and TRBJ2-7; 8 bases map to TRBD1. The CDR3 has 16 residues. Germline V CDR1 and CDR2: LGHNA, YSLEER. Trimming at V came to 4 bases and at J to 0 bases, leaving 8 bases not matched to a gene. The CDR3 DNA reads as TGCGCCAGCAGCCGTGAACAGGGGGGAGGCTCCTACGAGCAGTACTTC. Translating gives CASSREQGGGSYEQYF.

This clone was counted only a few times. The chain joins TRBV2 to TRBJ1-1; D may be TRBD1 (6 bases). Looked up from germline, CDR1 is SNHLY and CDR2 is FYNNEI. This CDR3 contains 15 residues. Trimming removed 6 bases from V and 6 bases from J, with 20 bases in between. CDR3: CASSLEGQGSSEAFF. The CDR3 bases are TGTGCCAGCAGCCTCGAGGGGCAGGGGTCCTCTGAAGCTTTCTTT.

The DNA of the CDR3 is TGTGCCAGTATGCGGAGGGGGAGGGAGGGAACTTATAATCAGCCCCAGCATTTT. Amino acids: CASMRRGREGTYNQPQHF. The rearrangement joins TRBV19 to TRBJ1-5, with D possibly being TRBD1 (6 bases). CDR1 LNHDA and CDR2 SQIVND come from the germline V gene (reference sequence). The CDR3 totals 18 residues. V was shortened by 7 bases and J by 4 bases, with 26 bases between the two germline ends.

The V call is TRBV7-9, the J call TRBJ1-5; D not resolved. CDR1 is SEHNR, CDR2 FQNEAQ, per germline (reference sequence). The CDR3 sequence is 12 residues long. Between the trimmed V and J ends, which lost 5 bases and 10 bases, there was a span of 12 bases. The CDR3 DNA is TGTGCCAGCAGCGCGGACGCCTTACCCCAGCATTTT. Translated, it gives CASSADALPQHF.

The J gene is TRBJ2-7, the V gene TRBV19, with 7 bases that match TRBD1. The CDR3 loop spans 13 amino acids. After removal of 5 bases from V and 1 base from J, the junction contained 2 bases not matched to a gene. Germline CDR1 reads LNHDA; CDR2 reads SQIVND (reference sequence). CDR3 residues: CASSADRSYEQYF. Here the CDR3 DNA reads TGTGCCAGTAGTGCGGACAGGTCCTACGAGCAGTACTTC.

This chain connects TRBV5-1 to TRBJ1-2, with D unresolved. The CDR3 consists of 13 residues. V was pared by 4 bases and J by 12 bases, with 19 bases between. Looked up from germline, CDR1 is SGHRS and CDR2 is YFSETQ. CDR3 residues: CASSGGPTHPDTF. CDR3 nucleotide sequence: TGCGCCAGCAGCGGTGGGCCAACTCACCCGGACACCTTC.

The V gene is TRBV28, the J gene TRBJ2-5; tentative D call: TRBD2 (7 bases). Per the germline V gene, CDR1 is MDHEN and CDR2 is SYDVKM. V lost 5 bases and J 5 bases, leaving 15 bases between the germline ends. This CDR3 is 14 amino acids long. CDR3 bases: TGTGCCAGCAGTCCCGCGGGGGCCGGTGAGACCCAGTACTTC. Amino acid sequence: CASSPAGAGETQYF.

V gene TRBV28 combines with J gene TRBJ1-4, with a weak D call TRBD1 (5 bases). The CDR3 totals 12 residues. Germline V gene lookup returns CDR1 MDHEN and CDR2 SYDVKM. V was shortened by 6 bases and J by 4 bases, with 6 bases between the two germline ends. CDR3 loop: CASRGRNEKLFF. The CDR3, as DNA: TGTGCCAGCAGGGGACGTAATGAAAAACTGTTTTTT.

The rearrangement uses TRBV20-1 and TRBJ1-2, with D perhaps TRBD1 (5 bases). Trimming took off 7 bases at V and 3 bases at J, with 9 bases between the two ends. The length of the CDR3 is 11 residues. CDR1 is DFQATT and CDR2 is SNEGSKA in the germline V gene (reference sequence). This chain's CDR3 is CSGRDDYGYTF. The CDR3 coding sequence is TGCAGTGGCAGGGATGACTATGGCTACACCTTC.

V is TRBV6-6 and J is TRBJ2-1; TRBD2 agrees at 9 bases. The CDR3 consists of 14 residues. Germline trimming cut 2 bases from V and 9 bases from J; bases unmatched to any gene: 5. Germline CDR1 MNHNY, CDR2 SVGAGI (reference sequence). The CDR3 sequence: CASSYAGGPGEQFF. The DNA of the CDR3 is TGTGCCAGCAGTTACGCGGGGGGGCCAGGTGAGCAGTTCTTC.

V gene TRBV7-8 combines with J gene TRBJ1-4; D not resolved. CDR1 and CDR2 from the germline V gene are SGHVS and FQNEAQ. The V gene lost 1 base and the J gene lost 3 bases, with 15 bases spanning the gap. CDR3 size: 17 residues. The CDR3 spells CASSLEVFGGANEKLFF. For the CDR3, the DNA is TGTGCCAGCAGCTTAGAGGTGTTCGGCGGAGCTAATGAAAAACTGTTTTTT. Variable domain in full (rest from reference TRBV7-8 and TRBJ1-4): GAGVSQSPRYKVAKRGQDVALRCDPISGHVSLFWYQQALGQGPEFLTYFQNEAQLDKSGLPSDRFFAERPEGSVSTLKIQRTQQEDSAVYLCASSLEVFGGANEKLFFGSGTQLSVL.

The chain joins TRBV15 to TRBJ2-7, with D possibly being TRBD2 (5 bases). Germline loops: CDR1 LNHNV, CDR2 YYDKDF (reference sequence). CDR3 length: 14 residues. Trimming pared 0 bases from V and 9 bases from J, leaving 15 bases between. This CDR3 is CATSRDRTFEGQYF. In DNA, the CDR3 is TGTGCCACCAGCAGAGATAGGACCTTCGAGGGGCAGTACTTC.

The chain is built from TRBV4-3 and TRBJ2-3; 7 bases are a match to TRBD2. The germline V gene has CDR1 LGHNA and CDR2 YSLEER. With 2 bases clipped from V and 5 bases from J, the junction kept 1 base outside the gene matches. The CDR3 extends over 13 amino acids. The CDR3 bases are TGCGCCAGCAGCCAACGGGGGGAAGATACGCAGTATTTT. Its translation: CASSQRGEDTQYF.

The CDR3 reads CASSPFRPGNTEAFF. The CDR3 DNA reads as TGTGCCAGCAGCCCGTTTAGGCCAGGGAACACTGAAGCTTTCTTT. V usage is TRBV21-1 and J usage is TRBJ1-1; the table gives TRBD1 as D, unverified against the DNA. TRBV21-1 is described as a pseudogene. CDR3 length: 15 residues.

In its sample, this clone was seen a few times. V is TRBV28 and J is TRBJ2-7; D is unclear. Germline V lookup: CDR1 MDHEN, CDR2 SYDVKM. The V end was cut by 7 bases, the J end by 3 bases, with 7 bases between. The CDR3 runs to 11 residues. CDR3 residues: CASTSVYEQYF. Here the CDR3 DNA reads TGTGCCAGCACCTCGGTCTACGAGCAGTACTTC. Full variable domain (missing parts from reference TRBV28 and TRBJ2-7): DVKVTQSSRYLVKRTGEKVFLECVQDMDHENMFWYRQDPGLGLRLIYFSYDVKMKEKGDIPEGYSVSREKKERFSLILESASTNQTSMYLCASTSVYEQYFGPGTRLTVT.

The chain combines TRBV10-3 with TRBJ2-2, with no clear D. Germline lookup yields CDR1 ENHRY and CDR2 SYGVKD. Trimming stripped 9 bases from V and 1 base from J, with 3 bases between. The CDR3 is 11 residues long. In nucleotides, the CDR3 is TGTGCCATATTGAACACCGGGGAGCTGTTTTTT. Protein sequence: CAILNTGELFF.

The chain links TRBV19 to TRBJ1-5, with 8 bases fitting TRBD1. The ends lost 6 bases at V and 7 bases at J; junction bases unmatched: 17. CDR3 length equals 17 residues. The V gene's germline CDR1 is LNHDA and CDR2 SQIVND (reference sequence). The CDR3 loop reads CASSPRSGGASGQPQHF. The CDR3 nucleotides are TGTGCCAGTAGCCCCCGGTCAGGGGGCGCTTCGGGACAGCCCCAGCATTTT.

The J gene is TRBJ2-5, the V gene TRBV15, with D possibly TRBD2 on 5 matching bases. CDR1 is LNHNV, CDR2 YYDKDF, per germline (reference sequence). CDR3 size: 15 residues. The V end lost 0 bases, the J end lost 7 bases, and 15 bases lay between the germline ends. The CDR3 DNA follows: TGTGCCACCAGCAGAGATTTGGCGGGCCTGTTGACCCAGTACTTC. It codes for CATSRDLAGLLTQYF.

This rearrangement joins TRBV6-5 to TRBJ1-2; no clear D. Germline assignment: CDR1 MNHEY and CDR2 SVGAGI. This CDR3 has 12 amino acids. Trimming pared 11 bases from V and 1 base from J, leaving 11 bases between. DNA for the CDR3: TGTGCCGCCGGAGGGAGTAACTATGGCTACACCTTC. Translation: CAAGGSNYGYTF.

The rearrangement uses TRBV6-6 and TRBJ1-1; D uncertain. Germline CDR1 MNHNY, CDR2 SVGAGI (reference sequence). V gave up 8 bases and J gave up 0 bases, with 4 bases separating them. The CDR3 contains 11 residues. The CDR3 protein is CASGLNTEAFF. Written as DNA, the CDR3 is TGTGCCAGCGGGTTGAACACTGAAGCTTTCTTT.